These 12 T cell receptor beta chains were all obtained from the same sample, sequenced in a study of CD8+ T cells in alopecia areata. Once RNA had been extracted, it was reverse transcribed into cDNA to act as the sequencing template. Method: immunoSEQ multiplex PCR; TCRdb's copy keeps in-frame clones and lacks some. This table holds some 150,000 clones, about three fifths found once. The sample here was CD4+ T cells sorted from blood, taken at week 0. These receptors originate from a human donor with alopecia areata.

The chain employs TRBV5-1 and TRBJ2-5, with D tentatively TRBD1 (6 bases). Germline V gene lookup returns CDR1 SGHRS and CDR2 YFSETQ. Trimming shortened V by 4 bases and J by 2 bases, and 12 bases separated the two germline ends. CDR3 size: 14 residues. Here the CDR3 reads CASSPPGQQETQYF. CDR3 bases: TGCGCCAGCAGCCCTCCGGGACAACAAGAGACCCAGTACTTC.

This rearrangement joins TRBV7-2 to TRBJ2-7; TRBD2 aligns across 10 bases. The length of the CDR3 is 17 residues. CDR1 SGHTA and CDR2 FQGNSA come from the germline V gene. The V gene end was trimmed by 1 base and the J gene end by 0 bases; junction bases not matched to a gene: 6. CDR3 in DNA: TGTGCCAGCAGCTTAGGGAGTAGCGGGGGGAGCTCCTACGAGCAGTACTTC. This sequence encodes CASSLGSSGGSSYEQYF.

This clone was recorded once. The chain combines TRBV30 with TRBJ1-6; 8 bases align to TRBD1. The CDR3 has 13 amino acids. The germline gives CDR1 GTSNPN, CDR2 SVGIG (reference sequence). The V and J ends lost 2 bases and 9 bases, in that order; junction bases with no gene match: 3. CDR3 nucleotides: TGTGCCTGGAGTCGGGGACAGGTTTCACCCCTCCACTTT. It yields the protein CAWSRGQVSPLHF.

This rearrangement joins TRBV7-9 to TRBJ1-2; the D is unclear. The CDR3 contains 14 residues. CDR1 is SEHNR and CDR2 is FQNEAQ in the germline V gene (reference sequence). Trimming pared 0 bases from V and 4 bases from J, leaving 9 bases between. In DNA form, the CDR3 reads TGTGCCAGCAGCTTAGCGGGGTCTGCCTATGGCTACACCTTC. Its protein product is CASSLAGSAYGYTF.

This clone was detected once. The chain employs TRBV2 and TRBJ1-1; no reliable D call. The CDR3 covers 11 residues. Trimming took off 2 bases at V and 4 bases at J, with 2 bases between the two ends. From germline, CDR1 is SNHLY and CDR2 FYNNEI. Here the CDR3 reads CASSEITEAFF. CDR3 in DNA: TGTGCCAGCAGTGAAATCACTGAAGCTTTCTTT.

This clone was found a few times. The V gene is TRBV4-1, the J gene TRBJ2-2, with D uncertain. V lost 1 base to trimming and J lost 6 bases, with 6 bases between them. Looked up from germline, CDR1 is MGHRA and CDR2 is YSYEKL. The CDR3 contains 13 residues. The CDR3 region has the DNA TGCGCCAGCAGCCAAGTTGGGGCCGGGGAGCTGTTTTTT. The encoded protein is CASSQVGAGELFF.

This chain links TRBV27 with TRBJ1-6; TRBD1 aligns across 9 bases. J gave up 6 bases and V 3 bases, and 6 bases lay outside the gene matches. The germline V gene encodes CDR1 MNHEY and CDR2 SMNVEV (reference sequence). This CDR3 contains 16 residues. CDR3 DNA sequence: TGTGCCAGCAGTTTCTGGGGACAGGGAAGTAATTCACCCCTCCACTTT. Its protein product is CASSFWGQGSNSPLHF.

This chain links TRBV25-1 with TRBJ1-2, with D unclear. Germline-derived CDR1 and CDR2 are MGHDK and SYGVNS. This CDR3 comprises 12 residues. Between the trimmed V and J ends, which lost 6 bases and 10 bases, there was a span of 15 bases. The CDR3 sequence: CASRVSWGNYTF. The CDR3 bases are TGTGCCAGCAGGGTATCATGGGGTAACTACACCTTC.

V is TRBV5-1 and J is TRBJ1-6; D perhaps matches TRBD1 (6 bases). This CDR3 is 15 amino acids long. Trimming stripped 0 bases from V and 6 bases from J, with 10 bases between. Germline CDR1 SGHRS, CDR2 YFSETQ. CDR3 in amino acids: CASSLDAGVNSPLHF. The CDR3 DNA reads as TGCGCCAGCAGCTTGGATGCAGGGGTTAATTCACCCCTCCACTTT.

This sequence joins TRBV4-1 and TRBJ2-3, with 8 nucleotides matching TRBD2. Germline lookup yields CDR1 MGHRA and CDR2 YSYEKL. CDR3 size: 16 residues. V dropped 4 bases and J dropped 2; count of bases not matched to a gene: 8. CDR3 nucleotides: TGCGCCAGCAGCCCCCAGCGGGGGATCCTCACAGATACGCAGTATTTT. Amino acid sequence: CASSPQRGILTDTQYF.

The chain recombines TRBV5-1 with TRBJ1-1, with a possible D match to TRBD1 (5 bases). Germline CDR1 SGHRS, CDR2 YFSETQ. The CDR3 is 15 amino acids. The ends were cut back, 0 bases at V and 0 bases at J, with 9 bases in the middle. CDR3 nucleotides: TGCGCCAGCAGCTTGGTACAGACAGTGAACACTGAAGCTTTCTTT. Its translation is CASSLVQTVNTEAFF. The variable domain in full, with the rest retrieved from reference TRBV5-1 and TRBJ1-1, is KAGVTQTPRYLIKTRGQQVTLSCSPISGHRSVSWYQQTPGQGLQFLFEYFSETQRNKGNFPGRFSGRQFSNSRSEMNVSTLELGDSALYLCASSLVQTVNTEAFFGQGTRLTVV.

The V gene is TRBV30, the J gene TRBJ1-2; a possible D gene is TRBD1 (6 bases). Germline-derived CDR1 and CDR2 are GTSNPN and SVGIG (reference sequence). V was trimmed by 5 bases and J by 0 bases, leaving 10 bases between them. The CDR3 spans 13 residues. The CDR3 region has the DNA TGTGCCTGGGATGGACAGCCTAACTATGGCTACACCTTC. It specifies CAWDGQPNYGYTF.